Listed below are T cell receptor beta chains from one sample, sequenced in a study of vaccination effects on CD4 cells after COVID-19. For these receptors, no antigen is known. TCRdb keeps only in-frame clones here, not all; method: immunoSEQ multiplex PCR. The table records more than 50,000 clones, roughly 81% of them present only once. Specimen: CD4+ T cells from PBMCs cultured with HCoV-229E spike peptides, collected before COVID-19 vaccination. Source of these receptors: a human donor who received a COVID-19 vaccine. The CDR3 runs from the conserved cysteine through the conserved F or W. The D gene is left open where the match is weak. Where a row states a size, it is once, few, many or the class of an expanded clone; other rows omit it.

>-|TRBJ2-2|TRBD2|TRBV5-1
CASSATSGTTGGELFF
TGCGCCAGCAGCGCGACTAGCGGGACCACAGGGGGGGAGCTGTTTTTT
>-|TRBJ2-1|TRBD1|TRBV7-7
CASSLQPGQGSPSSYNEQFF
TGTGCCAGCAGTCTACAACCGGGACAGGGAAGTCCGAGCTCCTACAATGAGCAGTTCTTC
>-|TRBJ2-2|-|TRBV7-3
CASSTRDRDSTGELFF
TGTGCCAGCAGCACCCGGGACCGGGACTCCACCGGGGAGCTGTTTTTT
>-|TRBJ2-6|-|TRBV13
CASSLGNPRQVNVLTF
TGTGCCAGCAGCTTAGGCAATCCGAGACAGGTCAACGTCCTGACTTTC
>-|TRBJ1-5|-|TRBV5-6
CASSLGRGNQPQHF
TGTGCCAGCAGCTTGGGGAGGGGTAATCAGCCCCAGCATTTT
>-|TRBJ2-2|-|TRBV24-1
CATSEYNDGRTGELFF
TGTGCCACCAGTGAATACAACGACGGGCGCACCGGGGAGCTGTTTTTT
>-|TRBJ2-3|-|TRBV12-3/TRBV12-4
CASSLVPGATYF
TGTGCCAGCAGTTTAGTCCCGGGGGCCACGTATTTT
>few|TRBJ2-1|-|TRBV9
CASSVTPQPNEQFF
TGTGCCAGCAGCGTTACCCCACAGCCCAATGAGCAGTTCTTC
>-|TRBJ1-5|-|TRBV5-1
CASGTGDLNQPQHF
TGCGCCAGCGGCACGGGGGACCTTAATCAGCCCCAGCATTTT
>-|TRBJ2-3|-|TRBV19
CASTIGGLLLADTQYF
TGTGCCAGTACCATAGGAGGGCTTCTCCTGGCAGATACGCAGTATTTT
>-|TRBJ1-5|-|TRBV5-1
CASSYDPNSNQPQHF
TGCGCCAGCAGCTACGACCCCAATAGCAATCAGCCCCAGCATTTT
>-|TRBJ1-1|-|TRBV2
CASSRDRNTEAFF
TGTGCCAGCTCCCGAGACAGGAACACTGAAGCTTTCTTT
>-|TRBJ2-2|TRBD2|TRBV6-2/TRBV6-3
CASIPLAGGPRTGELFF
TGTGCCAGCATCCCACTAGCGGGGGGGCCTAGGACCGGGGAGCTGTTTTTT
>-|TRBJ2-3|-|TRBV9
CASSVVGQVGDTQYF
TGTGCCAGCAGCGTAGTAGGACAAGTAGGGGATACGCAGTATTTT